This TCR beta chain stems from a study of blood T cell repertoires in COVID-19. This clone is a singleton in its sample. TCRdb keeps only in-frame clones here, not all; method: immunoSEQ multiplex PCR. The repertoire holds 250,000 to 400,000 clones, with roughly 90% as singletons. The source material was peripheral blood. The receptor comes from a woman younger than 45 with COVID-19, enrolled during active disease.

The CDR3, as DNA: TGCAGTGCTCGTGACAGAGACTTCAATCAGCCCCAGCATTTT. It specifies CSARDRDFNQPQHF. The J gene is TRBJ1-5, the V gene TRBV20-1; D is possibly TRBD1 (5 bases). From germline, CDR1 is DFQATT and CDR2 SNEGSKA (reference sequence). The CDR3 sequence is 14 residues long. V dropped 5 bases and J dropped 3 bases, with 14 bases sitting between them.